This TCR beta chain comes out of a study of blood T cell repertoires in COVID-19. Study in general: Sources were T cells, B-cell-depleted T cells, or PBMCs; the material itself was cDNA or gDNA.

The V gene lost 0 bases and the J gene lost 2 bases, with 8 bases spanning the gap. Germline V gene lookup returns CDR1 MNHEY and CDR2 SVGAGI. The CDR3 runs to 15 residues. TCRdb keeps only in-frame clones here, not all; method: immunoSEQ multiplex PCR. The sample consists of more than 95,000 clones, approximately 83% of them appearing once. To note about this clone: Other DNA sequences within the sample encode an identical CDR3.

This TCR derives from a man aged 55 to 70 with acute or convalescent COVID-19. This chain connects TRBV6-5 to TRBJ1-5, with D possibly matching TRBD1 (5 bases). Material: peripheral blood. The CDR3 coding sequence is TGTGCCAGCAGTTACTCCGCCAGGGGCAATCAGCCCCAGCATTTT. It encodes CASSYSARGNQPQHF.